Following are 2 T cell receptor beta chains from one sample sequenced in a study of lymphopenia after photon versus proton radiotherapy. Produced via immunoSEQ multiplex PCR; TCRdb's table is partial and in-frame only. Counted here are 53,000 or so clones, about four fifths occurring once; the ten biggest clones make up less than 35%. The sample was peripheral blood, taken from a patient treated with photon-based radiotherapy. These receptor sequences come from a man aged 50 or older with gastric cancer.

J is TRBJ2-1 and V is TRBV6-5, with 8 positions matching TRBD2. Germline-derived CDR1 and CDR2 are MNHEY and SVGAGI. This CDR3 is built from 12 residues. The ends lost 7 bases at V and 8 bases at J; junction bases unmatched: 4. For the CDR3, the DNA is TGTGCCAGCACCTCGCGGGGGGATGAGCAGTTCTTC. Its translation is CASTSRGDEQFF.

This clone was picked up a small number of times. In DNA form, the CDR3 reads TGTGCCAGCAGCTTGAGTGGGACTAGCGACTCACAGACTACGCAGTATTTT. Translated: CASSLSGTSDSQTTQYF. The V gene is TRBV13, the J gene TRBJ2-3, with 10 nucleotides matching TRBD2. CDR3 length equals 17 residues. V gave up 3 bases and J gave up 8 bases; unmatched junction bases: 14. Germline lookup yields CDR1 PRHDT and CDR2 FYEKMQ (reference sequence).